This TCR beta chain was sequenced for a study of shared clonotypes between healthy human individuals. Findings of the study overall: Clonotypes not shared had lower generation probabilities than those common to all four donors. Among donors, sharing of clonotypes was expected to be affected by sequencing depth.

Sequencing used immunoSEQ multiplex PCR; TCRdb keeps in-frame clones, though not all of them. The repertoire includes 2 million to 2.5 million clones, 90% to 95% of them detected once, and about 0.41% sits in the top ten. Trimming removed 4 bases from V and 1 base from J; junction bases left unmatched: 6. This CDR3 has 16 amino acids. CDR1 is SGHRS, CDR2 YFSETQ, per germline. This clone was observed once. The target antigen is unknown. This rearrangement joins TRBV5-1 to TRBJ2-3; 10 nucleotides agree with TRBD2. This receptor was identified in a man between 18 and 35 years old in good health. Some clones in this sample may be carry-over from other donors' samples. Sequencing was carried out using naive CD4+ T cells from PBMCs. Subset described: CD45RA+ positively selected. The CDR3 region is CASSRRTSGRTDTQYF. The CDR3 nucleotides are TGCGCCAGCAGCCGGCGGACTAGCGGCCGCACAGATACGCAGTATTTT.